This T cell receptor beta chain was observed in a study of T cell responses to AZD1222 COVID-19 vaccine. Worth noting for this clone: Antigen specificity is unknown.

Study outcomes and limitations: Breadth and depth of Spike-specific TCRs rose after two AZD1222 doses. Donors were largely white British and mainly female; clonal diversity was possibly underestimated.

Measured with immunoSEQ multiplex PCR; TCRdb has only the in-frame clones, and not every one. The table has 150,000 to 200,000 clones, 85% to 95% seen once; the top ten hold approximately 0.88%. This CDR3 has 13 amino acids. Germline loops: CDR1 SGHNT, CDR2 YENEEA. With 5 bases removed from V and 5 bases from J, the gap between germline ends came to 12 bases. This specimen consisted of peripheral blood, obtained on day 0 of AZD1222 vaccination. The chain links TRBV11-3 to TRBJ2-5; perhaps TRBD2 as D (5 bases). This receptor was obtained from an adult in good health. CDR3 in amino acids: CASSPGMRETQYF. The CDR3 nucleotides are TGTGCCAGCAGCCCCGGGATGCGGGAGACCCAGTACTTC.